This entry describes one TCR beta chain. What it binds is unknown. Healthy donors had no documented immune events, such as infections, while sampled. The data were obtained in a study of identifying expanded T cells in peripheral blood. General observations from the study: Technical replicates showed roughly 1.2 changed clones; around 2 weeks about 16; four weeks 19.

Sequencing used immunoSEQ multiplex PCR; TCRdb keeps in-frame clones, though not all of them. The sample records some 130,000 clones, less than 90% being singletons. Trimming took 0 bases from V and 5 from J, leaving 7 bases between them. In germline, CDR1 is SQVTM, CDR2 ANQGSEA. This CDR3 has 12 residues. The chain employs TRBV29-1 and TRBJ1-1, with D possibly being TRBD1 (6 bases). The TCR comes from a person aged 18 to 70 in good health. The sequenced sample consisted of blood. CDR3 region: CSVEEGQTEAFF. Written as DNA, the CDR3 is TGCAGCGTTGAAGAAGGACAGACTGAAGCTTTCTTT. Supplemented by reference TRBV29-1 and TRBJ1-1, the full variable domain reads SAVISQKPSRDICQRGTSLTIQCQVDSQVTMMFWYRQQPGQSLTLIATANQGSEATYESGFVIDKFPISRPNLTFSTLTVSNMSPEDSSIYLCSVEEGQTEAFFGQGTRLTVV.